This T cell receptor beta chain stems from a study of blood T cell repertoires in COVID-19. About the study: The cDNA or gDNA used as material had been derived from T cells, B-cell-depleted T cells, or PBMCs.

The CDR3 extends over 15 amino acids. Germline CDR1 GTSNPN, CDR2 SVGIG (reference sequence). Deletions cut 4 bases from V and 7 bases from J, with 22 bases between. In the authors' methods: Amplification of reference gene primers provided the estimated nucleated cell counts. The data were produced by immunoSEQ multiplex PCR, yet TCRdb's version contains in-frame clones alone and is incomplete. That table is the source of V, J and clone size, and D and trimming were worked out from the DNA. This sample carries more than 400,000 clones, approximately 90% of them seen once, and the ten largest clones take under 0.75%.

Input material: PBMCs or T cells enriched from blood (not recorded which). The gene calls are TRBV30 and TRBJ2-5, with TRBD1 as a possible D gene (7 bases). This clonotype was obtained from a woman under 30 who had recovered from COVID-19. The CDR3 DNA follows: TGTGCCTGGAATGGGGGGCCAGGTGAGGGGGCGACCCAGTACTTC. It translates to CAWNGGPGEGATQYF.